This T cell receptor (beta chain) was retrieved from a study of T-cell reconstitution after alpha-beta-depleted transplantation in children. This clonotype has just a few counts. The antigen is undetermined. Unique molecular identifiers were incorporated during preparation of the TCRbeta library. Each CDR3 protein is one row after TCRdb ran MiXCR on the PCR reads. The table has 200,000 to 250,000 distinct CDR3 sequences, roughly 25% seen once. The CDR3 extends over 13 amino acids. V shed 1 base and J shed 9 bases, with 11 bases lying between them. Per germline, CDR1 SGHRS and CDR2 YFSETQ. General study results and limits: In patients about two months after transplant, alpha-beta T cells reportedly arose from several hundred expanded graft clones. At day 60, the high TCRbeta diversity found in some patients originated from recipient T cells and thymic progenitors that had survived.

Here the sequenced sample was PBMCs, mostly from graft donor cells, taken 360 days after TCRalphabeta/CD19-depleted stem cell transplant. The receptor's source is a female patient aged 2-9 years who had a stem cell transplant for congenital amegakaryocytic thrombocytopenia, so the T cells may come from the graft donor. The genes are TRBV5-1 and TRBJ2-1; possible D gene TRBD2, 5 bases. In DNA, the CDR3 is TGCGCCAGCAGCTTGAGGATCGCGGGTGAGCAGTTCTTC. Amino acid sequence: CASSLRIAGEQFF.